What follows are 19 T cell receptor beta chains derived from one specimen sequenced in a study of early T cells in non-severe SARS-CoV-2 infection (dated by TCRdb to 2020 to 2023). Library creation used 5' RACE. The sequencer listed for this sample is NextSeq 500. TCRdb itself trimmed the public reads at Q25 with fastp, ran MiXCR and retained productive beta chains. All rows with the same CDR3 protein become a single entry with the most common DNA and genes. In all, the sample holds about 66,000 distinct CDR3 sequences, and about 19% of those were seen once. Approximately 17% of the sample is taken by the ten largest. The material was whole blood, obtained at baseline. The receptors were gathered from an adult who was a healthcare worker with PCR-confirmed SARS-CoV-2 infection or an uninfected control (not recorded which).

Ten or more counts support this clonotype. The chain combines TRBV13 with TRBJ1-6, with D tentatively TRBD1 (6 bases). Germline V gene lookup returns CDR1 PRHDT and CDR2 FYEKMQ (reference sequence). CDR3 size: 15 residues. The V end was cut by 5 bases, the J end by 7 bases, with 15 bases between. The CDR3 loop is CASSPRQAPNSPLHF. As DNA, the CDR3 is TGTGCCAGCAGCCCCAGACAGGCTCCGAATTCACCCCTCCACTTT.

This clonotype has ten or more counts. The chain recombines TRBV27 with TRBJ2-7; D not resolved. The V gene's germline CDR1 is MNHEY and CDR2 SMNVEV (reference sequence). V was clipped by 0 bases and J by 6 bases, with 9 bases between them. The CDR3 runs to 13 residues. The CDR3 is CASSLSSRSEQYF. As DNA, the CDR3 is TGTGCCAGCAGTTTATCTTCGCGTAGCGAGCAGTACTTC.

Ten or more counts support this clonotype. CDR3 DNA: TGTGCCTGGACTCAGACAGCCTCCCTCGGAGCTTTCTTT. It encodes CAWTQTASLGAFF. This chain uses TRBV30 with TRBJ1-1, with D possibly being TRBD1 (5 bases). The CDR3 spans 13 residues. V lost 4 bases and J lost 10, with 19 bases in between. Germline values: CDR1 GTSNPN, CDR2 SVGIG (reference sequence).

This clonotype was seen only a few times. The chain joins TRBV25-1 to TRBJ2-5; D is possibly TRBD1 (7 bases). This CDR3 has 14 amino acids. Germline V lookup: CDR1 MGHDK, CDR2 SYGVNS. The V gene lost 7 bases and the J gene lost 0 bases, with 12 bases spanning the gap. DNA of the CDR3: TGTGCCAGCACGGCAGGGGGGTACCAAGAGACCCAGTACTTC. Its protein product is CASTAGGYQETQYF. Together with reference TRBV25-1 and TRBJ2-5, the CDR3 gives the full variable domain: EADIYQTPRYLVIGTGKKITLECSQTMGHDKMYWYQQDPGMELHLIHYSYGVNSTEKGDLSSESTVSRIRTEHFPLTLESARPSHTSQYLCASTAGGYQETQYFGPGTRLLVL.

This clonotype showed up just a few times. The chain has TRBV29-1 and TRBJ2-1; D gene uncertain. V gave up 3 bases and J gave up 5 bases, with 5 bases separating them. The germline gives CDR1 SQVTM, CDR2 ANQGSEA. CDR3 size: 11 residues. The CDR3 bases are TGCAGCGTTGATCGACACAATGAGCAGTTCTTC. It is translated as CSVDRHNEQFF.

The chain couples TRBV20-1 to TRBJ1-4; D remains unclear. The CDR3 sequence is 14 residues long. Trimming shortened V by 3 bases and J by 5 bases, and 13 bases separated the two germline ends. Germline-derived CDR1 and CDR2 are DFQATT and SNEGSKA (reference sequence). CDR3 bases: TGCAGTGCTAGGTCGTCCAAAGGGAATGAAAAACTGTTTTTT. Residues: CSARSSKGNEKLFF.

The table lists this clonotype with a few counts. This sequence joins TRBV10-3 and TRBJ2-7; D not certain. The V end was cut by 0 bases, the J end by 2 bases, with 2 bases between. CDR3 length: 12 amino acids. CDR1 is ENHRY and CDR2 is SYGVKD in the germline V gene. CDR3 sequence: CAISESAYEQYF. The CDR3 bases are TGTGCCATCAGTGAGTCGGCCTACGAGCAGTACTTC.

This sequence joins TRBV6-6 and TRBJ1-1; D possibly corresponds to TRBD1 (5 bases). CDR1 MNHNY and CDR2 SVGAGI come from the germline V gene (reference sequence). The V end was cut by 5 bases, the J end by 0 bases, with 10 bases between. This CDR3 comprises 14 residues. The CDR3 region is CASSTTAMNTEAFF. The CDR3 DNA sequence: TGTGCCAGCAGTACGACAGCAATGAACACTGAAGCTTTCTTT.

The J gene is TRBJ2-1, the V gene TRBV12-3 or TRBV12-4; D call uncertain. V lost 5 bases to trimming and J lost 7 bases, with 6 bases between them. The CDR3 runs 11 residues. This CDR3 is CASSASNEQFF. In DNA form, the CDR3 reads TGTGCCAGCAGTGCATCAAATGAGCAGTTCTTC.

The chain links TRBV7-6 to TRBJ2-2; 7 bases match TRBD2. The germline CDR1 and CDR2 sequences are SGHVS and FNYEAQ. This CDR3 contains 17 residues. V trimming: 5 bases; J trimming: 1 base; junction bases outside the gene matches: 10. The CDR3 DNA follows: TGTGCCAGCAGCCACGATGTGGGGGAGGGGAACACCGGGGAGCTGTTTTTT. This encodes CASSHDVGEGNTGELFF.

In its sample, this clonotype was seen a few times. The chain joins TRBV14 to TRBJ1-2; D not resolved. The V end lost 0 bases, the J end lost 4 bases, and 6 bases lay between the germline ends. Germline V gene data show CDR1 as SGHDN and CDR2 as FVKESK. This CDR3 spans 13 amino acids. Here the CDR3 DNA reads TGTGCCAGCAGCCAAGATGTGGGCTATGGCTACACCTTC. It specifies CASSQDVGYGYTF.

This clonotype was observed a handful of times. One end of the junction varies from germline; a read error may be responsible. For the CDR3, the DNA is TGTGCCAGCAGTTATAGGGCTAACTATCGCTACACCTTC. As protein: CASSYRANYRYTF. The chain links TRBV6-6 to TRBJ1-2; no firm D call. This CDR3 region has 13 residues. Germline assignment: CDR1 MNHNY and CDR2 SVGAGI (reference sequence).

The V gene is TRBV5-4, the J gene TRBJ2-1; TRBD1 matches at 9 bases. V lost 0 bases and J lost 7; bases outside the gene matches: 8. The germline V gene encodes CDR1 SGHNT and CDR2 YYREEE (reference sequence). The CDR3 has 16 amino acids. The CDR3 region has the DNA TGTGCCAGCAGCTTGGGGTCCACAGGGGGCAGGAATGAGCAGTTCTTC. It codes for CASSLGSTGGRNEQFF.

The table lists this clonotype with a few counts. The CDR3 DNA sequence: TGTGCCAGCACCGAAGACAGGGCCACCGGGGAGCTGTTTTTT. This translates into CASTEDRATGELFF. This chain uses TRBV6-5 with TRBJ2-2, with 7 nucleotides matching TRBD1. The CDR3 is 14 residues long. V trimming: 7 bases; J trimming: 4 bases; junction bases outside the gene matches: 6. The V gene's germline CDR1 is MNHEY and CDR2 SVGAGI.

This chain joins TRBV7-2 and TRBJ2-2; 10 bases are shared with TRBD2. Germline V gene data show CDR1 as SGHTA and CDR2 as FQGNSA. V lost 5 bases to trimming and J lost 2 bases; unmatched junction nucleotides: 5. This CDR3 region has 16 residues. The CDR3 is CASSPPSGGNTGELFF. The DNA of the CDR3 is TGTGCCAGCAGCCCTCCTAGCGGGGGAAACACCGGGGAGCTGTTTTTT.

This chain connects TRBV18 to TRBJ1-6, with D hard to call. The germline V gene has CDR1 KGHSH and CDR2 LQKENI. The CDR3 contains 13 residues. V dropped 5 bases and J dropped 6 bases, with 8 bases sitting between them. Written as DNA, the CDR3 is TGTGCCAGCTCAAAGGACGGTAATTCACCCCTCCACTTT. Translating gives CASSKDGNSPLHF.

This clonotype was seen ten or more times. This chain uses TRBV12-3 or TRBV12-4 with TRBJ1-4; the D is unclear. Trimming took 3 bases from V and 7 from J, leaving 9 bases between them. The CDR3 loop spans 13 amino acids. The CDR3 sequence: CASSFGWIEKLFF. CDR3 in DNA: TGTGCCAGCAGTTTCGGGTGGATTGAAAAACTGTTTTTT.

This chain links TRBV20-1 with TRBJ1-3, with D perhaps matching TRBD1 (6 bases). Germline V CDR1 and CDR2: DFQATT, SNEGSKA (reference sequence). The CDR3 is 15 amino acids. The ends were cut back, 5 bases at V and 0 bases at J, with 14 bases in the middle. Here the CDR3 DNA reads TGCAGTGCTGGGGGCGGTATCAGCTCTGGAAACACCATATATTTT. Translation: CSAGGGISSGNTIYF.

This clonotype was recorded a few times. CDR3 nucleotide sequence: TGTGCCAGCAGTGAGGCCTCGGCCCAGCATTTT. As protein: CASSEASAQHF. This chain uses TRBV2 with TRBJ1-5; D is unresolved. This CDR3 contains 11 residues. The V gene's germline CDR1 is SNHLY and CDR2 FYNNEI. V dropped 3 bases and J dropped 11 bases, with 8 bases sitting between them.